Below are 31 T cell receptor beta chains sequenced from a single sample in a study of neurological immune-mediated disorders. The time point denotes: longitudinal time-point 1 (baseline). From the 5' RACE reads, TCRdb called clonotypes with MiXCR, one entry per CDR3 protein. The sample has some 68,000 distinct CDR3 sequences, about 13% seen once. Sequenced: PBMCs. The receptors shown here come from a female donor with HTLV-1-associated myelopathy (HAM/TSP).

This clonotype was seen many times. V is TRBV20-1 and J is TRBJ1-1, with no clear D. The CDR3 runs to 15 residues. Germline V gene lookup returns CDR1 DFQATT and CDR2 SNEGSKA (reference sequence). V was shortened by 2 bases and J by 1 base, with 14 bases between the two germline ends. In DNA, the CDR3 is TGCAGTGCTAGAAGGACCTACCCTCCGAACACTGAAGCTTTCTTT. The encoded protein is CSARRTYPPNTEAFF.

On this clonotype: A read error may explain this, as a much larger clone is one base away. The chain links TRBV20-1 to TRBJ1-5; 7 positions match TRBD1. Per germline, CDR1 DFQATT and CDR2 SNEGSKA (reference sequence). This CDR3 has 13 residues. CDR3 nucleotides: TGCAGTGCTAGAAAGGGGGCGGGTCAGCCCCATCATTTT. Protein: CSARKGAGQPHHF.

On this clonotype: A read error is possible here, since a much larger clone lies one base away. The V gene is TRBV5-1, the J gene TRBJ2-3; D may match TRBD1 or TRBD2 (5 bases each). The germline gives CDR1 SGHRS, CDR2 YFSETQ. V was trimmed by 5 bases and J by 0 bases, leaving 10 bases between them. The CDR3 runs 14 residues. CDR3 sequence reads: CASRLEGSTDTQYF. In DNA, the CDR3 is TGCGCCAGCAGACTAGAGGGGAGCACAGATACGCAGTATTTT.

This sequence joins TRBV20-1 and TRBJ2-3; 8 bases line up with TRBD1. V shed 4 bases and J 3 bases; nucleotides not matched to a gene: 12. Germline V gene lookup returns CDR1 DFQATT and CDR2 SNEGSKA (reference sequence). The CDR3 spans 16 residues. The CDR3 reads CSAIGTARGRTDTQYF. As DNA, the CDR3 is TGCAGTGCTATAGGGACCGCCAGGGGGCGAACAGATACGCAGTATTTT.

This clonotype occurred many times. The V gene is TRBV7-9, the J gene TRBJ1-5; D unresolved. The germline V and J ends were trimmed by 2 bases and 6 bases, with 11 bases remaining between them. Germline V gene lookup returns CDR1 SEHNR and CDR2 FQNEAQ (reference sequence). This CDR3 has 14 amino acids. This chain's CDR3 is CASSLSGLGQPQHF. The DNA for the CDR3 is TGTGCCAGCAGCTTATCAGGCCTGGGTCAGCCCCAGCATTTT.

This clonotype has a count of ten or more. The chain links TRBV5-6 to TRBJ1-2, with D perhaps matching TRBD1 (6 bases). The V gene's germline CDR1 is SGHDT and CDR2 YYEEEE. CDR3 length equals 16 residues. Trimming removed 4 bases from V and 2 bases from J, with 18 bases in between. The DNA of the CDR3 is TGTGCCAGCAGCCCACACAGGACAGAGCCCAACTATGGCTACACCTTC. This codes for CASSPHRTEPNYGYTF.

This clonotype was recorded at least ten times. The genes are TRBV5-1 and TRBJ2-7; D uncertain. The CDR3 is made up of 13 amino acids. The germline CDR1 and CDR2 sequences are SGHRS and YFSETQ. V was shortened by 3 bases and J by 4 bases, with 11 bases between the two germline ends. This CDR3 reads CASSSATRYEQYF. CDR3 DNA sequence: TGCGCCAGCAGCTCTGCGACCCGTTACGAGCAGTACTTC.

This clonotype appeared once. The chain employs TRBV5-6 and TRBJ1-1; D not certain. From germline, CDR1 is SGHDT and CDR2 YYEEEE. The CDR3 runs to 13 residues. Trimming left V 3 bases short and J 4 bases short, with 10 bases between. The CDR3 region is CASSSDPGTEAFF. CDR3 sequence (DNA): TGTGCCAGCAGCTCCGACCCAGGCACTGAAGCTTTCTTT.

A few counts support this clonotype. The DNA for the CDR3 is TGTGCCAGTAGTATAGATGGAGAAGGAACAGATACGCAGTATTTT. It is translated as CASSIDGEGTDTQYF. The genes are TRBV19 and TRBJ2-3; D unclear. The V end was cut by 0 bases, the J end by 3 bases, with 10 bases between. The CDR3 totals 15 residues. The germline gives CDR1 LNHDA, CDR2 SQIVND (reference sequence).

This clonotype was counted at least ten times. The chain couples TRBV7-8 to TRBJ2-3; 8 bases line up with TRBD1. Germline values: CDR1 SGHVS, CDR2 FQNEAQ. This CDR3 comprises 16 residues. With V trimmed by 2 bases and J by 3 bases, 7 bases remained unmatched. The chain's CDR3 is CASSLNARGQTDTQYF. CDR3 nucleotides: TGTGCCAGCAGCTTAAATGCCAGGGGGCAAACAGATACGCAGTATTTT.

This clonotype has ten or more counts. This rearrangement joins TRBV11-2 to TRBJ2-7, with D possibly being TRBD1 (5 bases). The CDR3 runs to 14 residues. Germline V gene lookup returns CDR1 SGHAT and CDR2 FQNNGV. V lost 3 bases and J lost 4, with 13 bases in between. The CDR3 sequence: CASSFQRGGYEQYF. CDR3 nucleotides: TGTGCCAGCAGCTTTCAAAGGGGCGGTTACGAGCAGTACTTC.

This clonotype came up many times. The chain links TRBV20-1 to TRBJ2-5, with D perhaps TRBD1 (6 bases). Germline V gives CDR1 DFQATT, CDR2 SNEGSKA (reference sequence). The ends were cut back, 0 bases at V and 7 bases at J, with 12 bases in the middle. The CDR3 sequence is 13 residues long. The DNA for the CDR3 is TGCAGTGCTAGAGACCCGACAGGACGGACCCAGTACTTC. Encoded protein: CSARDPTGRTQYF.

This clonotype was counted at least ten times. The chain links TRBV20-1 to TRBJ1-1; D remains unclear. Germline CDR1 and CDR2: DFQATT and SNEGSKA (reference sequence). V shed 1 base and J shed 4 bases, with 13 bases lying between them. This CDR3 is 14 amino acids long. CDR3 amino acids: CSARAQEGITEAFF. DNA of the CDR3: TGCAGTGCTAGAGCCCAGGAGGGTATCACTGAAGCTTTCTTT.

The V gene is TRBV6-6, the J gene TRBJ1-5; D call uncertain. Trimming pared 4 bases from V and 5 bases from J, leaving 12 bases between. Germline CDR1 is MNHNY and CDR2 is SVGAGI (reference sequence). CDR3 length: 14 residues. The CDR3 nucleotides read TGTGCCAGCAGTTCAAAAGGGAATTATCAGCCCCAGCATTTT. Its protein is CASSSKGNYQPQHF.

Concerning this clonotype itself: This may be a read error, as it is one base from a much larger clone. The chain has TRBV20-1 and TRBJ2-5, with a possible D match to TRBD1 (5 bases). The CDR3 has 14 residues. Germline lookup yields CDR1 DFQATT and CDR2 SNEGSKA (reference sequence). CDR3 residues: CSANNRLGQDTQYF. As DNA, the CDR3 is TGCAGTGCTAACAACAGGTTGGGGCAAGATACCCAGTACTTC.

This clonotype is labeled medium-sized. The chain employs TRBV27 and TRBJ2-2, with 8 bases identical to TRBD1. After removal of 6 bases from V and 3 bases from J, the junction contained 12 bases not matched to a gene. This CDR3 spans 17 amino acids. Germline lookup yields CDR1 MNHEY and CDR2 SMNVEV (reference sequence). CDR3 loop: CASSHEAGGGHTGELFF. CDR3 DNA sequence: TGTGCCAGCAGCCACGAAGCAGGGGGCGGTCACACCGGGGAGCTGTTTTTT.

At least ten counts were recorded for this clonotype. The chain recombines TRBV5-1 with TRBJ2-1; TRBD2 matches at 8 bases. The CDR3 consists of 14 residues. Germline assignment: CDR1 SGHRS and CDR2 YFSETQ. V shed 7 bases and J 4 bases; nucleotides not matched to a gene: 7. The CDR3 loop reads CASGGGGIYNEQFF. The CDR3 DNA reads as TGCGCCAGCGGAGGCGGGGGGATATACAATGAGCAGTTCTTC.

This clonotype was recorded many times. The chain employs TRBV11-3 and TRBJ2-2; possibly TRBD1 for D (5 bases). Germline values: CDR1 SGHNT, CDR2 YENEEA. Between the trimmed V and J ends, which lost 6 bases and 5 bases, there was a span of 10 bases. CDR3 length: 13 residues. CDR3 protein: CASSQRQTGELFF. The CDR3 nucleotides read TGTGCCAGCAGTCAAAGACAGACCGGGGAGCTGTTTTTT.

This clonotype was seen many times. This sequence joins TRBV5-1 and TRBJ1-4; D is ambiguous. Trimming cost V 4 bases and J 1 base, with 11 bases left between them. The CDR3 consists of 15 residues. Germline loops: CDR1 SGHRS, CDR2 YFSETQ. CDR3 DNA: TGCGCCAGCAGCCCATCACCGGGAACTAATGAAAAACTGTTTTTT. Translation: CASSPSPGTNEKLFF.

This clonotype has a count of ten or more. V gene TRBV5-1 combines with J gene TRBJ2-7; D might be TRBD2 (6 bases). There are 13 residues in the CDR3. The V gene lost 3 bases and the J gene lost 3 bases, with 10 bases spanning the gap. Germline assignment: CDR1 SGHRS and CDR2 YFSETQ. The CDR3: CASSWRGLYEQYF. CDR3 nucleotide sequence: TGCGCCAGCAGCTGGAGGGGACTCTACGAGCAGTACTTC.

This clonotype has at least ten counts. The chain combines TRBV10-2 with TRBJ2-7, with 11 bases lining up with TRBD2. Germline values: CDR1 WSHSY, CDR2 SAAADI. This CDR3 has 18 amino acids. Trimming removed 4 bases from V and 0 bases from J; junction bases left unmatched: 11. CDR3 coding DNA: TGCGCCAGCAGTGGTTTGCGACTAGCGGGGCTTAGCTCCTACGAGCAGTACTTC. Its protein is CASSGLRLAGLSSYEQYF.

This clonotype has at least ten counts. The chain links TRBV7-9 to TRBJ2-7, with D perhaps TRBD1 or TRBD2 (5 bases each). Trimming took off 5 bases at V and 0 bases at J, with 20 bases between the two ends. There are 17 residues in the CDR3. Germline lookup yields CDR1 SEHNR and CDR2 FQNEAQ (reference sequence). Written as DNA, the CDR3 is TGTGCCAGCAGCCGTAGCCAAGGGGTGAGGGGCTCCTACGAGCAGTACTTC. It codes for CASSRSQGVRGSYEQYF.

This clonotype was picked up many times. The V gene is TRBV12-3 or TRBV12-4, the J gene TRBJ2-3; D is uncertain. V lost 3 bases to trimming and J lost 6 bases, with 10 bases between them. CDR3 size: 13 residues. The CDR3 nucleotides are TGTGCCAGCAGTTTTTCTCCTTTGGATACGCAGTATTTT. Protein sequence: CASSFSPLDTQYF.

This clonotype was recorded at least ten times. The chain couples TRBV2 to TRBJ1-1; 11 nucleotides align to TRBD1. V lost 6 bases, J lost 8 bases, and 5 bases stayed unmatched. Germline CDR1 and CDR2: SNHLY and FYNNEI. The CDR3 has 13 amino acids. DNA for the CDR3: TGTGCCAGCAGGGGACAGGGGGTAGGGGAAGCTTTCTTT. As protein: CASRGQGVGEAFF.

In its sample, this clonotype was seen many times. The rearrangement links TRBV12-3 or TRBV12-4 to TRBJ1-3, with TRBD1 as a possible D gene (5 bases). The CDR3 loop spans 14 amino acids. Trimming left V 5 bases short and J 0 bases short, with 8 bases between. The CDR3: CASSLTVSGNTIYF. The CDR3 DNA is TGTGCCAGCAGTCTGACAGTCTCTGGAAACACCATATATTTT.

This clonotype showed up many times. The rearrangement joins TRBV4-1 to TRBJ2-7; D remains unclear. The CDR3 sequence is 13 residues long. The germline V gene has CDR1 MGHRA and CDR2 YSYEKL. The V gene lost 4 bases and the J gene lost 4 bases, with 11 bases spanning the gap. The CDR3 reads CASSLQDGYEQYF. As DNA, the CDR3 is TGCGCCAGCAGCCTCCAAGACGGGTACGAGCAGTACTTC.

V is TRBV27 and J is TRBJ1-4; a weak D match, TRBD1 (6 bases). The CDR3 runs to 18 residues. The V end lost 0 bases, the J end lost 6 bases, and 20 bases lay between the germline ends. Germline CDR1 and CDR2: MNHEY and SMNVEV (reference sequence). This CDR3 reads CASSLSLGAGVGDEKLFF. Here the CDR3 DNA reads TGTGCCAGCAGTTTATCGTTGGGGGCCGGGGTCGGCGATGAAAAACTGTTTTTT.

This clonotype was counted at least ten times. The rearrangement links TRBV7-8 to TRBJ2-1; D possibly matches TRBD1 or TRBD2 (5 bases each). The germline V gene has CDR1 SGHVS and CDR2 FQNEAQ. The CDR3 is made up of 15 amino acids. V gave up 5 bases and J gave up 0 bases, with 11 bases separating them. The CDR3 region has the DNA TGTGCCAGCAGCGGGGGTGGGGGCTCCTACAATGAGCAGTTCTTC. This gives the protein CASSGGGGSYNEQFF. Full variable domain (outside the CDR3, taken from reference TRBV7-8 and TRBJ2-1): GAGVSQSPRYKVAKRGQDVALRCDPISGHVSLFWYQQALGQGPEFLTYFQNEAQLDKSGLPSDRFFAERPEGSVSTLKIQRTQQEDSAVYLCASSGGGGSYNEQFFGPGTRLTVL.

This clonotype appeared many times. The CDR3: CASSEGRGLETQYF. CDR3 DNA: TGCGCCAGCAGTGAGGGCAGGGGTCTAGAGACCCAGTACTTC. The chain couples TRBV10-2 to TRBJ2-5; D possibly corresponds to TRBD1 (6 bases). This CDR3 has 14 residues. From germline, CDR1 is WSHSY and CDR2 SAAADI. The V end was cut by 2 bases, the J end by 4 bases, with 11 bases between.

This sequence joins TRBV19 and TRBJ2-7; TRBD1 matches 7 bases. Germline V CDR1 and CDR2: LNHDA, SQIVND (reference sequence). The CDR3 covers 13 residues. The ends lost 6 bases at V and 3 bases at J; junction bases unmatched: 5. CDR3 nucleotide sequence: TGTGCCAGTAGGTCAGGACAGGACTACGAGCAGTACTTC. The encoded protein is CASRSGQDYEQYF.

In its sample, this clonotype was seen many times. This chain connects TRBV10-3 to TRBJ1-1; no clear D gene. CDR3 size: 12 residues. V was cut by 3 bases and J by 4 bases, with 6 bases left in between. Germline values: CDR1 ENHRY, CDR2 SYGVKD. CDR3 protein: CAISDPSTEAFF. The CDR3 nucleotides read TGTGCCATCAGTGATCCGAGCACTGAAGCTTTCTTT.